This T cell receptor beta chain was retrieved from a study of T cells in Graves' hyperthyroidism and ophthalmopathy. Findings of the study overall: Most thyroid clonotypes that were expanded above 0.001 also turned up in blood. Model output signaled ophthalmopathy a median approximately 6 months ahead of onset.

This CDR3 has 17 residues. Trimming pared 3 bases from V and 2 bases from J, leaving 16 bases between. CDR1 and CDR2 (germline): SEHNR, FQNEAQ (reference sequence). Note on this clonotype: Its specificity is not known.

There were TCR beta CDR3 regions amplified from RNA transcripts. A set of HTBI primers served as the primers for a first-round RT-PCR of the TCR CDR3. Using its own MiXCR run on the multiplex PCR reads, TCRdb lists one record per CDR3 protein. The sample lists approximately 400,000 distinct CDR3 sequences, about 15% occurring once. Reasons for excluding patients were uncontrolled infection, other autoimmune disease, pregnancy or lactation. Specimen: blood. The rearrangement uses TRBV7-9 and TRBJ1-4; TRBD1 is a possible D gene (5 bases). This receptor was obtained from a woman in her 30s with Graves' hyperthyroidism. CDR3 residues: CASSLSGTRTTNEKLFF. The CDR3 DNA sequence: TGTGCCAGCAGCTTGTCAGGGACCCGGACGACTAATGAAAAACTGTTTTTT.